The T cell receptor (beta chain) under discussion was sequenced for a study of identifying expanded T cells in peripheral blood. This clone was seen a single time. V lost 0 bases to trimming and J lost 2 bases, with 9 bases between them. The CDR3 has 15 amino acids. CDR1 SGHAT and CDR2 FQDESV come from the germline V gene (reference sequence). The data were produced by immunoSEQ multiplex PCR, yet TCRdb's version contains in-frame clones alone and is incomplete. The table lists approximately 90,000 clones, approximately 86% of them singletons. The specimen sequenced was blood. The receptor comes from a person between 18 and 75 years old in good health. The chain employs TRBV11-1 and TRBJ2-3, with unresolved D. CDR3 nucleotides: TGTGCCAGCAGCTTAGCGATCACTGTCACAGATACGCAGTATTTT. Translating gives CASSLAITVTDTQYF.